A selection of T cell receptor beta chains follows, all from one sample in a study of Graves' ophthalmopathy and Graves' hyperthyroidism. TCRdb reprocessed the multiplex PCR reads with MiXCR, giving one entry per CDR3 protein. In the table there are approximately 1.2 million distinct CDR3 sequences, roughly two fifths of which are singletons. The sequenced material came from peripheral blood or thyroid tissue (not recorded which). Every receptor here comes from an adult man with Graves' hyperthyroidism. Both conserved end residues are trimmed from each CDR3.

CDR3aa: ASSRLTGRQETQY; v_gene: TRBV5-1; len: 13; j_gene: TRBJ2-5
CDR3aa: ASSQAGQGYNSPLH; v_gene: TRBV4-3; len: 14; j_gene: TRBJ1-6
CDR3aa: ASSLSEQF; v_gene: TRBV12-3/TRBV12-4; len: 8; j_gene: TRBJ2-1
CDR3aa: SVTGDRGDTDTQY; v_gene: TRBV29-1; len: 13; j_gene: TRBJ2-3
CDR3aa: ASSLYSGPPGFLF; v_gene: TRBV4-1; len: 13; j_gene: TRBJ1-4
CDR3aa: ASSSTLGPPWNEQY; v_gene: TRBV7-9; len: 14; j_gene: TRBJ2-7
CDR3aa: ASSLRGQVYEQY; v_gene: TRBV3-1; len: 12; j_gene: TRBJ2-7
CDR3aa: SVAWQGYGYT; v_gene: TRBV29-1; len: 10; j_gene: TRBJ1-2
CDR3aa: ASSQGGADTEAF; v_gene: TRBV19; len: 12; j_gene: TRBJ1-1
CDR3aa: ASSGIGTSGHQETQY; v_gene: TRBV10-2; len: 15; j_gene: TRBJ2-5
CDR3aa: ASSLFPQPQY; v_gene: TRBV7-2; len: 10; j_gene: TRBJ2-5
CDR3aa: AIRGSRGRGSYEQY; v_gene: TRBV10-3; len: 14; j_gene: TRBJ2-7
CDR3aa: SARPRGGRETQY; v_gene: TRBV20-1; len: 12; j_gene: TRBJ2-5
CDR3aa: ASSEAGLTDTQY; v_gene: TRBV25-1; len: 12; j_gene: TRBJ2-3
CDR3aa: TSSVAETGSGYT; v_gene: TRBV10-2; len: 12; j_gene: TRBJ1-2
CDR3aa: ASSAHSNQPQH; v_gene: TRBV9; len: 11; j_gene: TRBJ1-5
CDR3aa: ASKGGQGNSPLH; v_gene: TRBV2; len: 12; j_gene: TRBJ1-6
CDR3aa: ASSSLDRGPNTEAF; v_gene: TRBV7-2; len: 14; j_gene: TRBJ1-1
CDR3aa: ASRKAEETQY; v_gene: TRBV6-6; len: 10; j_gene: TRBJ2-5
CDR3aa: ASSHRDGGETQY; v_gene: TRBV5-1; len: 12; j_gene: TRBJ2-5
CDR3aa: ASSHVGLDGYT; v_gene: TRBV4-2; len: 11; j_gene: TRBJ1-2
CDR3aa: ASSKTGGEDQPQH; v_gene: TRBV9; len: 13; j_gene: TRBJ1-5
CDR3aa: ASRPGPGNSPLH; v_gene: TRBV25-1; len: 12; j_gene: TRBJ1-6
CDR3aa: ASIKDTAMQNTEAF; v_gene: TRBV2; len: 14; j_gene: TRBJ1-1
CDR3aa: AISYATGGMVSLH; v_gene: TRBV10-3; len: 13; j_gene: TRBJ1-6
CDR3aa: SASGAWTSEQY; v_gene: TRBV20-1; len: 11; j_gene: TRBJ2-7
CDR3aa: ASNIGTGCYEQY; v_gene: TRBV5-6; len: 12; j_gene: TRBJ2-7
CDR3aa: ASSLGIGTGRRVGETQY; v_gene: TRBV7-2; len: 17; j_gene: TRBJ2-5
CDR3aa: ASRVSGLFSPLH; v_gene: TRBV27; len: 12; j_gene: TRBJ1-6
CDR3aa: ASRLGGLDEQY; v_gene: TRBV2; len: 11; j_gene: TRBJ2-7
CDR3aa: ASTYAGDPNYGYT; v_gene: TRBV5-5; len: 13; j_gene: TRBJ1-2
CDR3aa: ASSSSQGSQNEKLF; v_gene: TRBV7-6; len: 14; j_gene: TRBJ1-4
CDR3aa: ASSFRSRETDTQY; v_gene: TRBV5-1; len: 13; j_gene: TRBJ2-3
CDR3aa: AIRETGLGYQPQH; v_gene: TRBV10-3; len: 13; j_gene: TRBJ1-5
CDR3aa: ASSVWTSSFSYEQY; v_gene: TRBV9; len: 14; j_gene: TRBJ2-7
CDR3aa: SVMVAYTGELF; v_gene: TRBV29-1; len: 11; j_gene: TRBJ2-2
CDR3aa: ATRTASYSNQPQH; v_gene: TRBV19; len: 13; j_gene: TRBJ1-5
CDR3aa: ASSAGQGGPLH; v_gene: TRBV5-6; len: 11; j_gene: TRBJ1-6
CDR3aa: ASTRGSSGNTIY; v_gene: TRBV2; len: 12; j_gene: TRBJ1-3
CDR3aa: ASSLGNRGANVLT; v_gene: TRBV7-8; len: 13; j_gene: TRBJ2-6
CDR3aa: ASSQDPGEGQPQY; v_gene: TRBV7-9; len: 13; j_gene: TRBJ2-5
CDR3aa: ASSSPSGGYNSPLH; v_gene: TRBV7-9; len: 14; j_gene: TRBJ1-6
CDR3aa: ASSLGPQH; v_gene: TRBV7-2; len: 8; j_gene: TRBJ1-5
CDR3aa: ASEGGGGPQPQH; v_gene: TRBV25-1; len: 12; j_gene: TRBJ1-5
CDR3aa: SVERGAGLETQY; v_gene: TRBV29-1; len: 12; j_gene: TRBJ2-5
CDR3aa: ASNGDYSNQPQH; v_gene: TRBV19; len: 12; j_gene: TRBJ1-5
CDR3aa: ASSRSGTGTEAF; v_gene: TRBV7-9; len: 12; j_gene: TRBJ1-1
CDR3aa: ASSPQGNQETQY; v_gene: TRBV6-5; len: 12; j_gene: TRBJ2-5
CDR3aa: TSSQPVGPKNYGYT; v_gene: TRBV4-1; len: 14; j_gene: TRBJ1-2
CDR3aa: ASTYRGGYT; v_gene: TRBV6-2/TRBV6-3; len: 9; j_gene: TRBJ1-2
CDR3aa: ASSTGQGTPY; v_gene: TRBV10-3; len: 10; j_gene: TRBJ2-5
CDR3aa: NVGTSGDTQY; v_gene: TRBV29-1; len: 10; j_gene: TRBJ2-3
CDR3aa: ASSSQRQAQLGGYT; v_gene: TRBV5-1; len: 14; j_gene: TRBJ1-2
CDR3aa: ASSSDSVTPREQY; v_gene: TRBV10-3; len: 13; j_gene: TRBJ2-7
CDR3aa: SARDELKGTLHGNQPQH; v_gene: TRBV20-1; len: 17; j_gene: TRBJ1-5
CDR3aa: ASRSPVAHEQY; v_gene: TRBV12-3/TRBV12-4; len: 11; j_gene: TRBJ2-7
CDR3aa: ATSREPGGNEKLF; v_gene: TRBV15; len: 13; j_gene: TRBJ1-4
CDR3aa: ASSIDQGTYSYEQY; v_gene: TRBV19; len: 14; j_gene: TRBJ2-7